The 6 T cell receptor beta chains below were found in one sample sequenced in a study of post-analysis software for immune sequencing data. Study-wide findings and caveats: Among 5 or 6 TRBV segments more frequent in patients than controls were TRBV5-6, TRBV5-1 and TRBV20-1.

Unique-molecular-identifier-tagged TCR beta cDNA libraries were used. Using its own MiXCR run on the PCR reads, TCRdb lists one record per CDR3 protein. The sample includes roughly 870,000 distinct CDR3 sequences, roughly 58% of them seen just once. These TCRs' antigens remain unknown. The sample comprised blood. These receptor sequences come from a girl aged 5-17 years with multiple sclerosis.

In DNA form, the CDR3 reads TGCGCCAGCAGCCACGCACTAGCGGCCACCTACAATGAGCAGTTCTTC. It specifies CASSHALAATYNEQFF. The chain recombines TRBV4-1 with TRBJ2-1; 8 bases are shared with TRBD2. Germline loops: CDR1 MGHRA, CDR2 YSYEKL. The CDR3 length is 16 residues. J gave up 2 bases and V 3 bases, and 6 bases lay outside the gene matches.

This chain connects TRBV29-1 to TRBJ2-6; D call uncertain. This CDR3 comprises 13 residues. Germline V gene data show CDR1 as SQVTM and CDR2 as ANQGSEA. Trimming removed 5 bases from V and 0 bases from J, with 5 bases in between. The CDR3 nucleotides are TGCAGCGTTCTCCTCTCTGGGGCCAACGTCCTGACTTTC. Translating it yields CSVLLSGANVLTF.

V gene TRBV5-5 combines with J gene TRBJ2-3; D is unresolved. With 1 base removed from V and 9 bases from J, the gap between germline ends came to 15 bases. The CDR3 consists of 14 residues. From germline, CDR1 is SGHKS and CDR2 YYEKEE (reference sequence). CDR3 sequence: CASSLTDNKVTQYF. The CDR3 DNA reads TGTGCCAGCAGCTTGACCGACAACAAGGTCACGCAGTATTTT.

The genes are TRBV20-1 and TRBJ1-5, with a tentative D call TRBD1 (6 bases). V was shortened by 0 bases and J by 0 bases, with 15 bases between the two germline ends. CDR1 is DFQATT and CDR2 is SNEGSKA in the germline V gene (reference sequence). The CDR3 runs to 17 residues. CDR3 sequence (DNA): TGCAGTGCTAGAGAGGCTAGCGGGGGCTATAGCAATCAGCCCCAGCATTTT. Protein sequence: CSAREASGGYSNQPQHF.

The gene calls are TRBV7-2 and TRBJ2-3; tentative D call: TRBD2 (5 bases). V shed 5 bases and J shed 6 bases, with 15 bases lying between them. The CDR3 runs 14 residues. Per germline, CDR1 SGHTA and CDR2 FQGNSA. The CDR3 DNA is TGTGCCAGCAGCCCCAACCTTACGGGGGATACGCAGTATTTT. Translated, it gives CASSPNLTGDTQYF.

The chain combines TRBV20-1 with TRBJ2-1; 8 bases line up with TRBD1. In germline, CDR1 is DFQATT, CDR2 SNEGSKA (reference sequence). The CDR3 covers 15 residues. The ends lost 3 bases at V and 4 bases at J; junction bases unmatched: 8. The CDR3, as DNA: TGCAGTGCTAGTGACAGGGGAAGGGGTTACAATGAGCAGTTCTTC. Amino acid sequence: CSASDRGRGYNEQFF.